What follows are 30 T cell receptor beta chains derived from one specimen sequenced in a study of blood T cells in healthy people across ages. For the second PCR, which ran for about 6 to 11 cycles, a sample-barcoded 5' primer and a J-beta primer mix were used. Via MiXCR, TCRdb re-called the 5' RACE reads, giving one row per CDR3 protein. The sample yields about 1.5 million distinct CDR3 sequences, approximately 43% seen once. Input material: blood. All receptors come from a woman aged 18-30 years in good health.

This sequence joins TRBV29-1 and TRBJ1-5; unclear D gene. Germline loops: CDR1 SQVTM, CDR2 ANQGSEA. The CDR3 is 19 residues long. CDR3 DNA sequence: TGCAACGTAGCGCCATTAACAGATCCCGACCCCATTAGCAATCAGCCCCAGCATTTT. Its translation is CNVAPLTDPDPISNQPQHF.

The chain joins TRBV7-9 to TRBJ2-5, with a tentative D call TRBD2 (6 bases). The germline CDR1 and CDR2 sequences are SEHNR and FQNEAQ (reference sequence). The V end was cut by 5 bases, the J end by 5 bases, with 21 bases between. The CDR3 length is 16 residues. This CDR3 reads CASSHLLGLLPETQYF. DNA of the CDR3: TGTGCCAGCAGCCATCTCCTGGGACTTCTCCCTGAGACCCAGTACTTC.

This rearrangement joins TRBV11-3 to TRBJ2-1, with TRBD2 matching 9 bases. The germline V gene encodes CDR1 SGHNT and CDR2 YENEEA. This CDR3 contains 17 residues. The trim removed 1 base at V and 10 bases at J, leaving 14 bases unmatched. CDR3 in amino acids: CASSLGFAGLAGPEQFF. The DNA for the CDR3 is TGTGCCAGCAGCTTAGGATTCGCAGGGCTAGCGGGACCCGAGCAGTTCTTC.

The chain uses TRBV9 and TRBJ2-1; the D gene could be TRBD1 or TRBD2 (5 bases each). The J call may be in error: the DNA end matches TRBJ2-7 better. In germline, CDR1 is SGDLS, CDR2 YYNGEE. This CDR3 has 16 residues. CDR3 region: CASSVAGLSSYNEQYF. The CDR3 DNA reads TGTGCCAGCAGCGTAGCGGGGCTGAGCTCCTACAATGAGCAGTACTTC.

This clonotype was detected a few times. The CDR3 sequence: CASTLQEDSYEQYF. The CDR3 DNA is TGTGCCAGCACCCTCCAGGAAGACTCCTACGAGCAGTACTTC. V is TRBV7-9 and J is TRBJ2-5; unclear D gene. The J call is in doubt because the DNA end fits TRBJ2-7 better. There are 14 residues in the CDR3. CDR1 SEHNR and CDR2 FQNEAQ come from the germline V gene (reference sequence).

The CDR3 here is CASSQDRAGGVTQYF. Written as DNA, the CDR3 is TGCGCCAGCAGCCAAGATAGAGCAGGGGGGGTGACCCAGTACTTC. The chain employs TRBV4-3 and TRBJ2-7; D may be TRBD1 or TRBD2 (7 bases each). The end of the DNA is better explained by TRBJ2-5, so the J call may be wrong. CDR3 length: 15 residues. Germline assignment: CDR1 LGHNA and CDR2 YSLEER.

The chain employs TRBV6-2 or TRBV6-3 and TRBJ2-1; 10 positions match TRBD2. The J call may not be correct, given that the DNA end is closer to TRBJ2-7. The CDR3 has 14 amino acids. Germline CDR1 MNHEY, CDR2 SVGEGT. CDR3 loop: CASRGLAEYNEQYF. DNA for the CDR3: TGTGCCAGCAGAGGACTAGCGGAATACAATGAGCAGTACTTC.

In this sample, this clonotype turned up many times. The chain links TRBV9 to TRBJ2-5; TRBD2 matches 12 bases. The germline CDR1 and CDR2 sequences are SGDLS and YYNGEE. J lost 4 bases, V lost 3 bases, and 4 bases had no gene match. The CDR3 spans 15 residues. The CDR3 nucleotides read TGTGCCAGCAGCGCTAGCGGGGGGGCCAGAGAGACCCAGTACTTC. This translates into CASSASGGARETQYF.

This chain uses TRBV7-9 with TRBJ2-5; D remains unclear. CDR1 SEHNR and CDR2 FQNEAQ come from the germline V gene (reference sequence). The V gene lost 5 bases and the J gene lost 4 bases, with 11 bases spanning the gap. The CDR3 loop spans 13 amino acids. CDR3 amino acids: CASSDELVETQYF. Here the CDR3 DNA reads TGTGCCAGCAGCGACGAACTTGTAGAGACCCAGTACTTC.

The chain combines TRBV4-3 with TRBJ2-5; D is ambiguous. V lost 0 bases and J lost 1, with 9 bases in between. Germline assignment: CDR1 LGHNA and CDR2 YSLEER. CDR3 size: 15 residues. The CDR3 coding sequence is TGCGCCAGCAGCCAAGAGCGGCCCGGCCAAGAGACCCAGTACTTC. Translating it yields CASSQERPGQETQYF.

The chain couples TRBV27 to TRBJ2-3; D not resolved. Trimming took off 2 bases at V and 3 bases at J, with 18 bases between the two ends. From germline, CDR1 is MNHEY and CDR2 SMNVEV (reference sequence). The CDR3 contains 17 residues. The CDR3 spells CASSLGLLRDRTDTQYF. The CDR3 region has the DNA TGTGCCAGCAGTTTAGGCCTCCTAAGGGATAGGACAGATACGCAGTATTTT.

The V call is TRBV2, the J call TRBJ2-2; D may be TRBD1 (5 bases). There are 15 residues in the CDR3. Germline V gene sequence: CDR1 SNHLY, CDR2 FYNNEI. Between the trimmed V and J ends, which lost 1 base and 5 bases, there was a span of 11 bases. In nucleotides, the CDR3 is TGTGCCAGCAGTGAAGTACGCAGGACAACCGGGGAGCTGTTTTTT. It translates to CASSEVRRTTGELFF.

This rearrangement joins TRBV7-9 to TRBJ2-7; D is unclear. This CDR3 spans 17 amino acids. V was cut by 5 bases and J by 0 bases, with 20 bases left in between. Germline V gives CDR1 SEHNR, CDR2 FQNEAQ (reference sequence). This chain's CDR3 is CASSKLVGTENSYEQYF. CDR3 nucleotides: TGTGCCAGCAGCAAACTCGTCGGAACAGAGAACTCCTACGAGCAGTACTTC. Complete variable domain (other parts from reference TRBV7-9 and TRBJ2-7): DTGVSQNPRHKITKRGQNVTFRCDPISEHNRLYWYRQTLGQGPEFLTYFQNEAQLEKSRLLSDRFSAERPKGSFSTLEIQRTEQGDSAMYLCASSKLVGTENSYEQYFGPGTRLTVT.

V and J are TRBV9 and TRBJ2-5; 8 bases fit TRBD1. The CDR3 is 16 amino acids. Germline values: CDR1 SGDLS, CDR2 YYNGEE. The ends lost 0 bases at V and 5 bases at J; junction bases unmatched: 9. CDR3 sequence: CASSVDETGDLETQYF. CDR3 nucleotide sequence: TGTGCCAGCAGCGTAGATGAGACAGGGGATCTCGAGACCCAGTACTTC.

The chain joins TRBV3-1 to TRBJ2-3; TRBD2 might be the D (6 bases). There are 14 residues in the CDR3. Trimming shortened V by 3 bases and J by 5 bases, and 12 bases separated the two germline ends. CDR1 and CDR2 from the germline V gene are LGHDT and YNNKEL (reference sequence). The CDR3 spells CASSQHLAVDTQYF. In nucleotides, the CDR3 is TGTGCCAGCAGCCAGCATTTAGCGGTAGATACGCAGTATTTT.

The V call is TRBV14, the J call TRBJ1-1; TRBD1 might be the D (6 bases). Germline-derived CDR1 and CDR2 are SGHDN and FVKESK. Trimming removed 6 bases at V and 0 bases at J, with 14 bases between. The CDR3 is 15 amino acids. CDR3 in DNA: TGTGCCAGCAGGCAGACAGGTGATCTGAACACTGAAGCTTTCTTT. It specifies CASRQTGDLNTEAFF.

This clonotype was seen a handful of times. The gene calls are TRBV6-6 and TRBJ1-1, with D uncertain. CDR1 and CDR2 (germline): MNHNY, SVGAGI (reference sequence). Trimming stripped 2 bases from V and 2 bases from J, with 6 bases between. The CDR3 is 13 amino acids. The CDR3 protein is CASSYDHNTEAFF. The DNA for the CDR3 is TGTGCCAGCAGTTACGATCATAACACTGAAGCTTTCTTT.

This clonotype was recorded once. The rearrangement links TRBV21-1 to TRBJ2-4; TRBD2 is taken as the D call from the table, unchecked against the DNA. TRBV21-1 is labeled a pseudogene. The CDR3 length is 14 residues. CDR3 nucleotide sequence: TGTGCCAGAACCTACCTAGAGGTGAGGAACATTCAGTACTTC. Translated: CARTYLEVRNIQYF.

This clonotype has a handful of counts. This chain uses TRBV20-1 with TRBJ1-2; 7 nucleotides match TRBD1. J was trimmed by 7 bases and V by 6 bases; bases with no gene match: 14. The CDR3 is 14 amino acids. Germline CDR1 is DFQATT and CDR2 is SNEGSKA (reference sequence). The CDR3 DNA is TGCAGTGCGGACCCGGGACAGATTTCCCTTGGCTACACCTTC. It specifies CSADPGQISLGYTF.

CDR3 coding DNA: TGTGCCAGCAGTAAACTAGCGGCAACATACAATGAGCAGTACTTC. It specifies CASSKLAATYNEQYF. The chain employs TRBV6-5 and TRBJ2-1; 8 bases are a match to TRBD2. The assigned J gene may be wrong: the sequence end matches TRBJ2-7 better. The germline gives CDR1 MNHEY, CDR2 SVGAGI. The CDR3 covers 15 residues.

V gene TRBV7-2 combines with J gene TRBJ2-1; TRBD1 is a possible D gene (5 bases). This CDR3 comprises 14 residues. Germline assignment: CDR1 SGHTA and CDR2 FQGNSA. Trimming took off 0 bases at V and 7 bases at J, with 10 bases between the two ends. CDR3 loop: CASSLAQGRNEQFF. CDR3 nucleotides: TGTGCCAGCAGCTTAGCGCAGGGTAGGAATGAGCAGTTCTTC.

The rearrangement uses TRBV7-9 and TRBJ1-3; 7 bases line up with TRBD1. The ends lost 4 bases at V and 0 bases at J; junction bases unmatched: 6. The CDR3 is 16 residues long. Germline assignment: CDR1 SEHNR and CDR2 FQNEAQ (reference sequence). The CDR3 loop reads CASSSPGGFSGNTIYF. CDR3 DNA sequence: TGTGCCAGCAGCTCGCCAGGGGGGTTCTCTGGAAACACCATATATTTT.

The chain links TRBV29-1 to TRBJ2-6; 15 bases map to TRBD2. The V segment lost 6 bases and the J segment 2 bases; nucleotides outside the gene matches: 2. The CDR3 consists of 16 residues. Germline values: CDR1 SQVTM, CDR2 ANQGSEA. The CDR3 loop is CSVGTSGGTGANVLTF. In DNA, the CDR3 is TGCAGCGTCGGGACTAGCGGGGGGACTGGGGCCAACGTCCTGACTTTC.

The CDR3 spells CASKGQGVEKLFF. The CDR3 bases are TGTGCCAGCAAGGGACAGGGTGTTGAAAAACTGTTTTTT. The chain couples TRBV6-5 to TRBJ1-4, with 9 bases identical to TRBD1. The length of the CDR3 is 13 residues. Germline loops: CDR1 MNHEY, CDR2 SVGAGI. Unmatched junction bases numbered 4, after V lost 7 bases and J lost 7 bases.

In this sample, this clonotype turned up a few times. V is TRBV20-1 and J is TRBJ2-1; D perhaps matches TRBD2 (6 bases). V lost 0 bases and J lost 1, with 10 bases in between. This CDR3 contains 15 residues. Germline lookup yields CDR1 DFQATT and CDR2 SNEGSKA (reference sequence). The CDR3 sequence: CSARDPRGSYNEQFF. The CDR3 DNA sequence: TGCAGTGCTAGAGATCCGCGGGGTTCCTACAATGAGCAGTTCTTC.

The V call is TRBV20-1, the J call TRBJ1-5; 9 bases fit TRBD1. The CDR3 totals 14 residues. V was pared by 0 bases and J by 7 bases, with 4 bases of the junction left unmatched. Germline V CDR1 and CDR2: DFQATT, SNEGSKA (reference sequence). For the CDR3, the DNA is TGCAGTGCTAGAGAAGGACAGGGGCTCCAGCCCCAGCATTTT. This translates into CSAREGQGLQPQHF.

This clonotype appeared once. The chain links TRBV4-3 to TRBJ2-1; 12 bases line up with TRBD2. Unmatched junction bases numbered 12, after V lost 4 bases and J lost 8 bases. Germline CDR1 reads LGHNA; CDR2 reads YSLEER. The CDR3 extends over 17 amino acids. The CDR3 bases are TGCGCCAGCAGCCCGCAAAAAACTAGCGGGAGGTTGGATGAGCAGTTCTTC. Amino acids: CASSPQKTSGRLDEQFF.

This clonotype was counted a single time. The V gene is TRBV5-1, the J gene TRBJ2-1, with TRBD2 as a possible D gene (6 bases). This CDR3 region has 15 residues. Looked up from germline, CDR1 is SGHRS and CDR2 is YFSETQ. Trimming took 0 bases from V and 5 from J, leaving 12 bases between them. In DNA form, the CDR3 reads TGCGCCAGCAGCTTGGCTCCGGGGGAACACAATGAGCAGTTCTTC. This gives the protein CASSLAPGEHNEQFF.

The chain has TRBV20-1 and TRBJ1-5; D is undetermined. CDR1 is DFQATT, CDR2 SNEGSKA, per germline (reference sequence). V lost 4 bases and J 5 bases, leaving 12 bases between the germline ends. The CDR3 contains 13 residues. In nucleotides, the CDR3 is TGCAGTGCTAACTCCGGAAGGGATCAGCCCCAGCATTTT. Translated: CSANSGRDQPQHF.

V and J are TRBV6-6 and TRBJ2-1; TRBD2 matches at 8 bases. CDR3 size: 17 residues. Unmatched junction bases numbered 11, after V lost 2 bases and J lost 5 bases. Germline V gene lookup returns CDR1 MNHNY and CDR2 SVGAGI (reference sequence). CDR3 DNA sequence: TGTGCCAGCAGTTACCCCTTTCGGAGCGGGAGCAACAATGAGCAGTTCTTC. Amino acids: CASSYPFRSGSNNEQFF.